This TCR beta chain emerged from a study of regulatory T cells in long-lasting Graves disease. The study, taken as a whole, reports: Gene preferences differed: TRBV28, TRBJ1-2, TRBJ2-5 in persistent cases. Clonotypes that were public and shared totalled 2,500 to 3,000 in persistent patients versus roughly 1,000 in new patients.

As regards this clonotype: Its matching antigen is unknown.

The germline V gene encodes CDR1 SGHDT and CDR2 YYEEEE. CDR3 length: 17 residues. Trimming took off 0 bases at V and 1 base at J, with 13 bases between the two ends. Both iRepertoire HTBI primers and Arm-PCR of CDR3 regions were used to build the TCR beta libraries. Each CDR3 protein gets one entry after TCRdb re-called the multiplex PCR reads with MiXCR. The sample contains hundreds of thousands of distinct CDR3 sequences, approximately 22% of which appear only once. Time point denoted: persistent/refractory GD, antithyroid drugs over 5 years with positive TRAb. PBMC RNA was the source of the TCR library. In each case, Graves' disease was diagnosed per American Thyroid Association guidelines.

The chain couples TRBV5-6 to TRBJ2-2; D is tentatively TRBD1 or TRBD2 (6 bases each). The sequenced sample was peripheral blood mononuclear cells (PBMCs), obtained when the disease was refractory, from a patient treated with antithyroid drugs. The receptor comes from a female donor with Graves disease. As DNA, the CDR3 is TGTGCCAGCAGCTTGGCGGGGGCTAGCGTGAACACCGGGGAGCTGTTTTTT. As protein: CASSLAGASVNTGELFF.